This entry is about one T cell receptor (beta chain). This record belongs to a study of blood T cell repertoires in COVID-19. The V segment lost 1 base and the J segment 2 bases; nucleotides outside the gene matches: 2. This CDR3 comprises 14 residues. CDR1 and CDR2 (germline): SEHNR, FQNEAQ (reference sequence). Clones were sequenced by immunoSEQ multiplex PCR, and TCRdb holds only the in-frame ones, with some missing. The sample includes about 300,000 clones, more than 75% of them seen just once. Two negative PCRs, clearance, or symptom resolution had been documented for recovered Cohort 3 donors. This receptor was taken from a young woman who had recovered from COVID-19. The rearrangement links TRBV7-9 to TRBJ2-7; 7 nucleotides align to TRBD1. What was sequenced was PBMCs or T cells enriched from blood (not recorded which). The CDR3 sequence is CASSLEGTAYEQYF. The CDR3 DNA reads TGTGCCAGCAGCTTAGAAGGGACAGCCTACGAGCAGTACTTC.